The entry below gives a single T cell receptor (beta chain) sequence along with its context. The antigen remains unidentified. Other DNA sequences in this sample translate to the same CDR3. Cells designated naive CD8 were CD45RO-negative and were positively selected for CCR7, with terminally differentiated effector memory CD45RA+ cells excluded. The sample comes from a study of shared clonotypes between healthy human individuals. Study conclusions and caveats: Generation probabilities of non-shared clonotypes were lower (relative to those shared by all four donors).

The CDR3 loop spans 14 amino acids. CDR1 and CDR2 (germline): SEHNR, FQNEAQ (reference sequence). V dropped 6 bases and J dropped 1 base, with 9 bases sitting between them. The authors ran the assay at deep level. The method was immunoSEQ multiplex PCR; TCRdb's version includes in-frame clones alone and lacks a portion of them. This table has approximately 1.9 million clones, around 95% appearing once. The gene calls are TRBV7-9 and TRBJ1-4; weak D call: TRBD1 (5 bases). The sample taken for sequencing was naive CD8+ T cells from PBMCs. The sequence derives from a man aged 18 to 30 in good health. Some clones in this sample may be carry-over from other donors' samples. The CDR3 sequence is CASRAGGTNEKLFF. In DNA, the CDR3 is TGTGCCAGCAGGGCCGGGGGAACTAATGAAAAACTGTTTTTT.